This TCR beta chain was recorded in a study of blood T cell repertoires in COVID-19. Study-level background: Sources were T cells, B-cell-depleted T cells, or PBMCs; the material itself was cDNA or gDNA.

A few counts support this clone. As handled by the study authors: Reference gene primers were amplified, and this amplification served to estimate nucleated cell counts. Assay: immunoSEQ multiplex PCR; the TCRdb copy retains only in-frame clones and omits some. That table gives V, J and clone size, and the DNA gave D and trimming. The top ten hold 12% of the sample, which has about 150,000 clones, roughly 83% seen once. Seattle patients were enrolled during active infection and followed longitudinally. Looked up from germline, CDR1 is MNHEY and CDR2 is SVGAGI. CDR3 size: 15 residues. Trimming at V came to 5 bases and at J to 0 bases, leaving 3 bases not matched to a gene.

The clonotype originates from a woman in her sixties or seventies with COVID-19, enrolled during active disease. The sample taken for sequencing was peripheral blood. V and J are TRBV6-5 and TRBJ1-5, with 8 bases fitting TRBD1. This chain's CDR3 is CASSLDRASNQPQHF. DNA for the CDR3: TGTGCCAGCAGTCTGGACAGGGCTAGCAATCAGCCCCAGCATTTT.